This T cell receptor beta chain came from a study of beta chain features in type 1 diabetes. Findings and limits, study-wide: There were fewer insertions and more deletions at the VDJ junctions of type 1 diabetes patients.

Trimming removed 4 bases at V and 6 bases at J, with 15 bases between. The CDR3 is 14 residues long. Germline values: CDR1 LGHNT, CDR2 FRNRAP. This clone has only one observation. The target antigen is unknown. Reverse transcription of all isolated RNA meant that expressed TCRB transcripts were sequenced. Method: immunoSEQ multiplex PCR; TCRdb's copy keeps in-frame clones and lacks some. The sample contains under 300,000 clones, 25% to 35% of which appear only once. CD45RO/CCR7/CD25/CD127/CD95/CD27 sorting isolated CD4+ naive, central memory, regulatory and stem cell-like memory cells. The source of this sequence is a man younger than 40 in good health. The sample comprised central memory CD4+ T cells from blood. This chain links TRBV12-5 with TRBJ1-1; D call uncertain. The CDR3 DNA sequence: TGTGCTAGTGGTTCCTTCCCCGCCCAGGCTGAAGCTTTCTTT. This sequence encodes CASGSFPAQAEAFF.